This TCR beta chain was recovered during a study of blood T cell repertoires in COVID-19. Study summary: Samples came from the United States, Italy and Spain, spanning acute and convalescent COVID-19.

Study processing details: Reference gene primers were amplified, and this amplification served to estimate nucleated cell counts. Clones were sequenced by immunoSEQ multiplex PCR, and TCRdb holds only the in-frame ones, with some missing. The V and J calls and clone size were taken over from that table, and D and trimming were inferred from the DNA. This sample has around 370,000 clones, with around 90% found just once. This CDR3 contains 13 residues. The V end lost 7 bases, the J end lost 2 bases, and 11 bases lay between the germline ends. Germline CDR1 and CDR2: MNHEY and SVGAGI. Material: peripheral blood. The V gene is TRBV6-5, the J gene TRBJ1-2; D is possibly TRBD1 (6 bases). The clonotype comes from a man younger than 35 with active or convalescent COVID-19. In DNA, the CDR3 is TGTGCCAGCAAGGCCGGACAGAACTATGGCTACACCTTC. This encodes CASKAGQNYGYTF.